This TCR beta chain was identified in a study of cytomegalovirus exposure and HLA in healthy donors. Study outcomes and limitations: In a later analysis, common viral pathogens appeared linked to several of the most significant clusters. Altogether, around 160 TCR beta chains were recorded as cytomegalovirus-associated.

PCR primers comprised 60 Vbeta and 13 Jbeta primers. This table comes from immunoSEQ multiplex PCR, and its TCRdb copy is limited to in-frame clones, with some not included. This repertoire shows 150,000 to 200,000 clones, around three quarters found once; its top ten account for under 2%. Trimming took 2 bases from V and 8 from J, leaving 18 bases between them. The V gene's germline CDR1 is MNHEY and CDR2 SVGAGI. The CDR3 totals 15 residues. Only one count was recorded for this clone. Its specificity is unknown. J is TRBJ1-2 and V is TRBV6-5; D is uncertain. The TCR originated in a young man in good health and CMV-seronegative. Source material: PBMCs. CDR3 amino acids: CASSYEGWNSGGYTF. In DNA, the CDR3 is TGTGCCAGCAGTTACGAGGGATGGAACTCAGGAGGCTACACCTTC.